A selection of T cell receptor beta chains follows, all from one sample in a study of cytomegalovirus exposure and HLA in healthy donors. Clones were sequenced by immunoSEQ multiplex PCR, and TCRdb holds only the in-frame ones, with some missing. Of 120,000 or so clones listed, 55% to 75% were seen once; the top ten hold around 1.6%. The sequenced sample was PBMCs. These receptor sequences come from a man aged 25-40 years in good health and CMV-seropositive. Each CDR3 is given with its conserved first and last residue. The D gene is left open where the match is weak. Only some rows state a clone size, as once, few, many or a class for expanded clones.

>TRBV10-3|TRBJ2-3|14|.|TRBD2
CAMVSAGGGDTQYF
TGTGCCATGGTTTCGGCGGGAGGGGGAGATACGCAGTATTTT
>TRBV5-1|TRBJ2-7|16|.|TRBD1
CASSFPTRQGAYEQYF
TGCGCCAGCAGCTTCCCAACCAGACAGGGGGCCTACGAGCAGTACTTC
>TRBV5-4|TRBJ2-1|17|once|.
CASSLGTVRESYNEQFF
TGTGCCAGCAGCTTGGGTACGGTCCGGGAGTCCTACAATGAGCAGTTCTTC
>TRBV5-1|TRBJ2-7|15|few|TRBD2
CASSKIAGGPVEQYF
TGCGCCAGCAGCAAGATAGCGGGAGGGCCCGTCGAGCAGTACTTC
>TRBV7-9|TRBJ1-1|15|.|.
CASSIRDGTHTEAFF
TGTGCCAGCAGCATCAGGGACGGGACTCACACTGAAGCTTTCTTT
>TRBV4-1|TRBJ2-1|16|.|.
CASSQDSGLPYNEQFF
TGCGCCAGCAGCCAAGATTCGGGACTCCCGTACAATGAGCAGTTCTTC
>TRBV21-1|TRBJ2-1|13|.|.
CASIAGAYNEQFF
TGTGCCAGCATAGCGGGAGCCTACAATGAGCAGTTCTTC
>TRBV6-1|TRBJ2-7|15|.|TRBD1
CASSEQTGGSYEQYF
TGTGCCAGCAGTGAACAAACAGGGGGCTCATACGAGCAGTACTTC
>TRBV7-9|TRBJ2-6|17|.|TRBD2
CASSRGGLFSGANVLTF
TGTGCCAGCAGCCGCGGGGGGCTCTTCTCTGGGGCCAACGTCCTGACTTTC
>TRBV15|TRBJ1-3|18|.|TRBD1
CATSREGQGVFSGNTIYF
TGTGCCACCAGCAGAGAGGGACAGGGTGTTTTCTCTGGAAACACCATATATTTT
>TRBV9|TRBJ2-7|15|.|TRBD2
CASSVLSGHNYEQYF
TGTGCCAGCAGCGTACTTAGCGGGCACAACTACGAGCAGTACTTC
>TRBV4-1|TRBJ2-7|14|.|.
CASSQTPANYEQYF
TGCGCCAGCAGCCAGACACCGGCGAACTACGAGCAGTACTTC
>TRBV7-8|TRBJ2-4|12|.|.
CASSQVKNIQYF
TGTGCCAGCAGCCAGGTCAAAAACATTCAGTACTTC
>TRBV5-1|TRBJ2-5|13|.|.
CASRVATGETQYF
TGCGCCAGCAGGGTTGCGACGGGGGAGACCCAGTACTTC
>TRBV7-3|TRBJ2-1|15|.|TRBD1
CASSLIGQGYNEQFF
TGTGCCAGCAGCTTAATAGGACAGGGGTACAATGAGCAGTTCTTC
>TRBV18|TRBJ1-2|15|.|TRBD1
CASSPPTGTGYGYTF
TGTGCCAGCTCACCACCAACCGGGACAGGCTATGGCTACACCTTC
>TRBV5-1|TRBJ1-1|13|.|.
CASTEGSQAEAFF
TGCGCCAGCACGGAGGGATCCCAGGCTGAAGCTTTCTTT
>TRBV18|TRBJ2-7|15|.|TRBD1
CASSPRDRGLYEQYF
TGTGCCAGCTCACCCCGGGACAGGGGGCTTTACGAGCAGTACTTC
>TRBV5-1|TRBJ2-4|14|.|TRBD1
CASSDVTGSHIQYF
TGCGCCAGCAGCGACGTGACAGGGTCGCACATTCAGTACTTC
>TRBV5-4|TRBJ2-4|15|few|TRBD2
CASSRTSGRSHIQYF
TGTGCCAGCAGCCGGACTAGCGGGAGGTCCCACATTCAGTACTTC
>TRBV4-1|TRBJ2-7|15|few|TRBD1
CASSVRDRGYYEQYF
TGCGCCAGCAGCGTTAGGGACAGGGGATACTACGAGCAGTACTTC
>TRBV15|TRBJ2-7|15|few|TRBD2
CATSIPGGGSYEQYF
TGTGCCACCAGCATTCCGGGAGGGGGGTCCTACGAGCAGTACTTC
>TRBV7-8|TRBJ1-3|16|.|TRBD1
CASSTGQVDSGNTIYF
TGTGCCAGCAGCACGGGACAGGTTGACTCTGGAAACACCATATATTTT
>TRBV5-1|TRBJ2-3|15|.|TRBD2
CASSGIAGETDTQYF
TGCGCCAGCAGCGGGATAGCGGGAGAAACAGATACGCAGTATTTT
>TRBV2|TRBJ1-2|14|.|.
CASSEEARHYGYTF
TGTGCCAGCAGTGAGGAGGCCAGACACTATGGCTACACCTTC
>TRBV9|TRBJ1-1|15|.|TRBD1
CASSEDRGRGREAFF
TGTGCCAGCAGCGAAGACAGGGGGCGCGGACGGGAAGCTTTCTTT
>TRBV5-4|TRBJ1-1|16|.|.
CASSLGFRGLNTEAFF
TGTGCCAGCAGCTTGGGCTTCAGGGGATTGAACACTGAAGCTTTCTTT
>TRBV25-1|TRBJ1-2|13|.|.
CASNGESNYGYTF
TGTGCCAGCAATGGGGAGAGTAACTATGGCTACACCTTC
>TRBV2|TRBJ2-7|17|.|TRBD2
CASSGLASFSLGYEQYF
TGTGCCAGCAGTGGACTAGCCTCCTTCAGCCTCGGCTACGAGCAGTACTTC
>TRBV7-9|TRBJ1-2|14|.|.
CASSSGEGDYGYTF
TGTGCCAGCAGCTCGGGTGAAGGGGACTATGGCTACACCTTC
>TRBV2|TRBJ1-4|16|.|TRBD1
CASTEGQGGNNEKLFF
TGTGCCAGCACCGAAGGACAGGGGGGGAATAATGAAAAACTGTTTTTT
>TRBV4-3|TRBJ2-7|16|.|TRBD1
CASSQDRTGSSYEQYF
TGCGCCAGCAGCCAAGATCGGACAGGGAGCTCCTACGAGCAGTACTTC
>TRBV11-2|TRBJ1-1|13|few|.
CASSSSPGSEAFF
TGTGCCAGCAGCTCCTCCCCGGGGTCGGAAGCTTTCTTT
>TRBV5-1|TRBJ2-5|11|.|.
CASSREETQYF
TGCGCCAGCAGCAGAGAAGAGACCCAGTACTTC
>TRBV18|TRBJ1-4|13|.|.
CASSPGLNEKLFF
TGTGCCAGCTCACCGGGACTTAATGAAAAACTGTTTTTT
>TRBV7-8|TRBJ1-1|14|once|TRBD1
CASRTRGSGTEAFF
TGTGCCAGCAGAACCAGGGGGTCCGGGACTGAAGCTTTCTTT
>TRBV6-1|TRBJ1-1|12|.|.
CASSRPHSGAFF
TGTGCCAGCAGCCGACCCCACTCAGGAGCTTTCTTT
>TRBV10-3|TRBJ2-2|18|.|TRBD2
CAIKGLARPPADTGELFF
TGTGCCATCAAGGGACTAGCGAGACCCCCCGCCGACACCGGGGAGCTGTTTTTT
>TRBV4-3|TRBJ2-7|14|.|.
CASSQDLAGMGQYF
TGCGCCAGCAGCCAAGATCTCGCAGGGATGGGGCAGTACTTC
>TRBV10-3|TRBJ1-1|13|.|.
CAINQGMNTEAFF
TGTGCCATCAACCAGGGTATGAACACTGAAGCTTTCTTT
>TRBV4-1|TRBJ2-1|19|.|TRBD2
CASSQGGTSGRAWGEEQFF
TGCGCCAGCAGCCAAGGGGGGACTAGCGGGAGAGCTTGGGGCGAGGAGCAGTTCTTC
>TRBV5-1|TRBJ2-1|15|.|.
CASSPDSLSYNEQFF
TGCGCCAGCAGCCCCGACTCTCTCTCCTACAATGAGCAGTTCTTC
>TRBV7-3|TRBJ2-1|17|.|TRBD2
CASSPQRTSGRANEQFF
TGTGCCAGCAGCCCCCAGCGGACTAGCGGGAGGGCTAATGAGCAGTTCTTC
>TRBV10-3|TRBJ1-5|18|.|.
CAISERDTGRGSNQPQHF
TGTGCCATCAGTGAGAGGGACACCGGACGAGGGAGCAATCAGCCCCAGCATTTT
>TRBV5-1|TRBJ2-3|15|.|TRBD1
CASSRSGGDRRRQYF
TGCGCCAGCAGCCGGAGTGGCGGGGACAGGCGGAGGCAGTATTTT
>TRBV28|TRBJ2-2|17|few|TRBD1
CASSSTGGGRDTGELFF
TGTGCCAGCAGTTCGACAGGGGGCGGTCGCGACACCGGGGAGCTGTTTTTT
>TRBV6-5|TRBJ2-4|16|.|.
CASSYLQTTAKNIQYF
TGTGCCAGCAGTTACTTACAGACAACCGCCAAAAACATTCAGTACTTC
>TRBV9|TRBJ2-3|13|few|.
CASSVTSTDTQYF
TGTGCCAGCAGTGTTACTAGCACAGATACGCAGTATTTT
>TRBV6-1|TRBJ1-5|18|.|TRBD1
CASSELGTGAYGNQPQHF
TGTGCCAGCAGTGAATTAGGGACAGGGGCTTACGGCAATCAGCCCCAGCATTTT
>TRBV28|TRBJ2-2|14|once|TRBD2
CASLTSGNTGELFF
TGTGCCAGTTTGACTAGCGGAAACACCGGGGAGCTGTTTTTT